A selection of T cell receptor beta chains follows, all from one sample in a study of blood T cell repertoires in COVID-19. Some clones are missing from TCRdb's copy, which holds only in-frame ones; the method was immunoSEQ multiplex PCR. This table has nearly 40,000 clones, roughly 84% appearing once. Material: peripheral blood. These receptors were taken from a man aged 45 to 65 with active or convalescent COVID-19. CDR3s include the opening cysteine and the closing phenylalanine or tryptophan. Fields, in order: CDR3 protein, CDR3 DNA, CDR3 length, J gene, clone size, V gene, D gene. The D gene is left open where the match is weak. A row's size may be missing; if present it is once, few, many or a size class.

cdr3_aa: CASSDAGVHEQYF
cdr3_nt: TGCGCCAGCAGTGATGCGGGAGTCCACGAGCAGTACTTC
cdr3_length: 13
j_call: TRBJ2-7
clone_size: NA
v_call: TRBV10-1
d_call: TRBD2

cdr3_aa: CASSTQGLGTNEQFF
cdr3_nt: TGTGCCAGCAGTACCCAGGGTCTAGGAACCAATGAGCAGTTCTTC
cdr3_length: 15
j_call: TRBJ2-1
clone_size: once
v_call: TRBV27
d_call: NA

cdr3_aa: CASSHTPAGGNTDTQYF
cdr3_nt: TGTGCCAGCAGCCATACGCCCGCGGGGGGCAACACAGATACGCAGTATTTT
cdr3_length: 17
j_call: TRBJ2-3
clone_size: NA
v_call: TRBV3-1/TRBV3-2
d_call: TRBD2

cdr3_aa: CASSRTGDEKLFF
cdr3_nt: TGTGCCAGCAGCCGGACAGGGGATGAAAAACTGTTTTTT
cdr3_length: 13
j_call: TRBJ1-4
clone_size: NA
v_call: TRBV6-5
d_call: TRBD1

cdr3_aa: CASSLAAMNTEAFF
cdr3_nt: TGTGCCAGCAGCTTAGCTGCTATGAACACTGAAGCTTTCTTT
cdr3_length: 14
j_call: TRBJ1-1
clone_size: NA
v_call: TRBV11-2
d_call: NA

cdr3_aa: CASRNMNLAGGLADTQYF
cdr3_nt: TGTGCCAGCAGAAATATGAATCTAGCGGGGGGGCTTGCAGATACGCAGTATTTT
cdr3_length: 18
j_call: TRBJ2-3
clone_size: once
v_call: TRBV7-3
d_call: TRBD2

cdr3_aa: CASSMEGGAEAFF
cdr3_nt: TGTGCCAGTAGTATGGAGGGCGGCGCTGAAGCTTTCTTT
cdr3_length: 13
j_call: TRBJ1-1
clone_size: medium-sized
v_call: TRBV19
d_call: NA

cdr3_aa: CASSMSSGTTSYNEQFF
cdr3_nt: TGTGCCAGCAGCATGTCTTCCGGGACTACGTCCTACAATGAGCAGTTCTTC
cdr3_length: 17
j_call: TRBJ2-1
clone_size: NA
v_call: TRBV9
d_call: TRBD2

cdr3_aa: CASSLRVNTEAFF
cdr3_nt: TGCGCCAGCAGCTTGCGCGTGAACACTGAAGCTTTCTTT
cdr3_length: 13
j_call: TRBJ1-1
clone_size: NA
v_call: TRBV5-1
d_call: NA

cdr3_aa: CASSLEGQGGEQYF
cdr3_nt: TGTGCCAGCAGCTTAGAAGGACAGGGTGGAGAGCAGTACTTC
cdr3_length: 14
j_call: TRBJ2-7
clone_size: NA
v_call: TRBV7-6
d_call: TRBD1

cdr3_aa: CASSQDPGEYEQYF
cdr3_nt: TGTGCCAGCAGCCAAGACCCAGGGGAGTACGAGCAGTACTTC
cdr3_length: 14
j_call: TRBJ2-7
clone_size: NA
v_call: TRBV3-1/TRBV3-2
d_call: NA